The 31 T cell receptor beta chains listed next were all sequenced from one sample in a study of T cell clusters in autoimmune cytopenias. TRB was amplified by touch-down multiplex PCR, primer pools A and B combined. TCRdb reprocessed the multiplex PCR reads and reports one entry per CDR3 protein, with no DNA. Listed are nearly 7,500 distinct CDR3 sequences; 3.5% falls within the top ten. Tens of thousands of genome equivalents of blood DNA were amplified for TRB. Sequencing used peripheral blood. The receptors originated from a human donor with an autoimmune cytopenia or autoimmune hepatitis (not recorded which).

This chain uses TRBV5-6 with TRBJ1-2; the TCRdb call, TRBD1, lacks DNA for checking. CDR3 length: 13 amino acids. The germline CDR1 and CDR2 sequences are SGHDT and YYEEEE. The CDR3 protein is CASSTGTEDGYTF.

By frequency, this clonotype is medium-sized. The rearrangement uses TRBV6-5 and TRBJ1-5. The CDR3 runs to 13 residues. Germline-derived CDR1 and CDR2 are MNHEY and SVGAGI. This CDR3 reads CASRGTLNQPQHF.

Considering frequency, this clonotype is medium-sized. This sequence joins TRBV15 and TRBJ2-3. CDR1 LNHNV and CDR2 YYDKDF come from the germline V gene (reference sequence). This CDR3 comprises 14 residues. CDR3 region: CATSRAASTDTQYF.

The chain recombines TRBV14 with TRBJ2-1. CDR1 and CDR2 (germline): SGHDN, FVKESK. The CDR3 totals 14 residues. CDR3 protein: CASSRQISYNEQFF.

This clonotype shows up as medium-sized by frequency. The CDR3 sequence is CASSYGSGEQETQYF. The chain uses TRBV6-5 and TRBJ2-5; without DNA, the TCRdb call of TRBD1 cannot be checked. Per germline, CDR1 MNHEY and CDR2 SVGAGI. The CDR3 is 15 amino acids.

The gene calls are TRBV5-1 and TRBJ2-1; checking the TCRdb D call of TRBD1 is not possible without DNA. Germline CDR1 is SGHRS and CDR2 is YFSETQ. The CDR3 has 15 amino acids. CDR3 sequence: CASSLGGQTYNEQLF.

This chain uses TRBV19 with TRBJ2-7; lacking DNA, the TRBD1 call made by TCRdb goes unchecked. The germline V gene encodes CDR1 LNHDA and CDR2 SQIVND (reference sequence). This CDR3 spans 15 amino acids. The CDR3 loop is CASRRTGGSSYEQYF.

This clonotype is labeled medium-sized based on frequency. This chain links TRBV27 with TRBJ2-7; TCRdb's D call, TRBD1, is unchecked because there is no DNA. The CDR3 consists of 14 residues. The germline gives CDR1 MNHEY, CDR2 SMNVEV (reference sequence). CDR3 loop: CASSLTGTAYEQYF.

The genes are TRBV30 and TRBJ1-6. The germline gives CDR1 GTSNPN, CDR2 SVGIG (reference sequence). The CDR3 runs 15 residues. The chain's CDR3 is CAWRPPTATNSPLHF.

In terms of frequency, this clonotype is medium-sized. The CDR3: CASSMPGLAGVEQYF. The chain is built from TRBV19 and TRBJ2-7; TCRdb's assignment of TRBD2 cannot be checked, as there is no DNA. This CDR3 region has 15 residues. Germline assignment: CDR1 LNHDA and CDR2 SQIVND (reference sequence).

CDR3 region: CASRIAGGQAYIEQFF. This chain joins TRBV6-6 and TRBJ2-1; the TCRdb call, TRBD2, lacks DNA for checking. This CDR3 is built from 16 residues. Germline lookup yields CDR1 MNHNY and CDR2 SVGAGI (reference sequence).

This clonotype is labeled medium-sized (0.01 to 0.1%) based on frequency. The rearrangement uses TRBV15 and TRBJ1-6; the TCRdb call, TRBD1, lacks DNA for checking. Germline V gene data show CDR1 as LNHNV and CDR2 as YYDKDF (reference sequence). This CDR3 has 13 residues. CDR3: CATSRDVGKPLHF.

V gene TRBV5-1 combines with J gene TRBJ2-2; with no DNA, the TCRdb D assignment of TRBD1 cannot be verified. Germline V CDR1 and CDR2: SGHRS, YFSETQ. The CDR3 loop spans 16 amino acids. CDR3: CASSPGWGQDTGELFF.

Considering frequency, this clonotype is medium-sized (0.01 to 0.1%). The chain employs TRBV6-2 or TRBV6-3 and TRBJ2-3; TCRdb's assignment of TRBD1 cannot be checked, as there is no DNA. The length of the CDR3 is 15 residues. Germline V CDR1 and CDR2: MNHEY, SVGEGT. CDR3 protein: CASSYPRGGADTQYF.

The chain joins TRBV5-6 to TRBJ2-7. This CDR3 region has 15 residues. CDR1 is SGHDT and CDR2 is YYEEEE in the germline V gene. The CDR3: CASSSNLVPTSEQYF.

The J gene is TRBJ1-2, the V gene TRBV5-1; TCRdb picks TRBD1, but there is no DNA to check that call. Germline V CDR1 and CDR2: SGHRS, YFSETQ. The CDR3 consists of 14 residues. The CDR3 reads CASSFEQGGYGYTF.

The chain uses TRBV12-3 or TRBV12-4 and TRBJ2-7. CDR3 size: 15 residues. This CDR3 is CASSLESYEGREQYF.

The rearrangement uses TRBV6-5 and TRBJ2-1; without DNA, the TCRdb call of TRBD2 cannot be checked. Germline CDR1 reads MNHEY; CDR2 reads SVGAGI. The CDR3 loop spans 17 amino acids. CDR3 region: CASSRRPSGGAGNEQFF.

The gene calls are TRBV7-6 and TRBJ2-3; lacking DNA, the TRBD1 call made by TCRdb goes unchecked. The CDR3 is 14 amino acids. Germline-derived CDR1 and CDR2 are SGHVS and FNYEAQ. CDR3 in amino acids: CASSWWGRGTAQYF.

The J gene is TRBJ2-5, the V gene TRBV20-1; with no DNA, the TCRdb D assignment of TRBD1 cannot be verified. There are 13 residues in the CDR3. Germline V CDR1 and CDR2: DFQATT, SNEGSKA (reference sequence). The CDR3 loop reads CSAQEGGPETQYF.

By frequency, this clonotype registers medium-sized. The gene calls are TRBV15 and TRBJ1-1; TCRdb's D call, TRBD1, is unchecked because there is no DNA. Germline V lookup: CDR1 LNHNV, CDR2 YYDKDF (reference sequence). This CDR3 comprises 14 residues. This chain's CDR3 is CATSSLQGNTEAFF.

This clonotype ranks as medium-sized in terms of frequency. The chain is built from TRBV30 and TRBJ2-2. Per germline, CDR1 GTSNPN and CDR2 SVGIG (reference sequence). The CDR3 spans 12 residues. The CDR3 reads CAMGQNTGELFF.

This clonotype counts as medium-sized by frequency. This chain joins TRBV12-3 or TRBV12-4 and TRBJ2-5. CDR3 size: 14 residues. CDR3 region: CASGSDRYQETQYF.

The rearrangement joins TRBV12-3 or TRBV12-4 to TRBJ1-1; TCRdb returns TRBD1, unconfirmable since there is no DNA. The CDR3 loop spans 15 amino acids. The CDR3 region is CASRPRQGANTEAFF.

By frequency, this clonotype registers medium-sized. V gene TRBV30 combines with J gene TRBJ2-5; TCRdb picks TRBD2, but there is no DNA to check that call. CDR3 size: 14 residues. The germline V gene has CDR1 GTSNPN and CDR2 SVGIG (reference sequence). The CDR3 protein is CAWSFLAGIETQYF.

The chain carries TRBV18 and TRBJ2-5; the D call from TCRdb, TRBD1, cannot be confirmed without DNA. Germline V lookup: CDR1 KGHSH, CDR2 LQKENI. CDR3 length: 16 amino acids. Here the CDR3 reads CASSPRQGVRVETQYF.

The CDR3 sequence is CAVQPFTDTQYF. The genes are TRBV7-9 and TRBJ2-3. This CDR3 region has 12 residues. Per germline, CDR1 SEHNR and CDR2 FQNEAQ (reference sequence).

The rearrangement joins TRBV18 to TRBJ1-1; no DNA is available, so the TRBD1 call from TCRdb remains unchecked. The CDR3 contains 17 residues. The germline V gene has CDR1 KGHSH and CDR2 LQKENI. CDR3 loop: CASSPYATGPVRTKAFF. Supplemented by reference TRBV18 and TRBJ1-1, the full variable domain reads NAGVMQNPRHLVRRRGQEARLRCSPMKGHSHVYWYRQLPEEGLKFMVYLQKENIIDESGMPKERFSAEFPKEGPSILRIQQVVRGDSAAYFCASSPYATGPVRTKAFFGQGTRLTVV.

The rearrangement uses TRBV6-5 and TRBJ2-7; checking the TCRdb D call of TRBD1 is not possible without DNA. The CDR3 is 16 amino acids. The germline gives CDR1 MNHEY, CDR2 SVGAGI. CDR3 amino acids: CASRPSRGVGSYEQYF.

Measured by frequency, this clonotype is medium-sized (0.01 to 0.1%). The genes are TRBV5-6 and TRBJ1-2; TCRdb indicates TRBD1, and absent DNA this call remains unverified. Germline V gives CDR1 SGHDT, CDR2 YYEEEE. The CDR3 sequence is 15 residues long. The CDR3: CASSLGQDIGYGYTF.

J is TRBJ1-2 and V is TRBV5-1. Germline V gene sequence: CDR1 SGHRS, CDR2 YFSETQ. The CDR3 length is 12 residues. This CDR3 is CASSLVGDGYTF. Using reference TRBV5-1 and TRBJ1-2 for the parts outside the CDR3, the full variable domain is KAGVTQTPRYLIKTRGQQVTLSCSPISGHRSVSWYQQTPGQGLQFLFEYFSETQRNKGNFPGRFSGRQFSNSRSEMNVSTLELGDSALYLCASSLVGDGYTFGSGTRLTVV.